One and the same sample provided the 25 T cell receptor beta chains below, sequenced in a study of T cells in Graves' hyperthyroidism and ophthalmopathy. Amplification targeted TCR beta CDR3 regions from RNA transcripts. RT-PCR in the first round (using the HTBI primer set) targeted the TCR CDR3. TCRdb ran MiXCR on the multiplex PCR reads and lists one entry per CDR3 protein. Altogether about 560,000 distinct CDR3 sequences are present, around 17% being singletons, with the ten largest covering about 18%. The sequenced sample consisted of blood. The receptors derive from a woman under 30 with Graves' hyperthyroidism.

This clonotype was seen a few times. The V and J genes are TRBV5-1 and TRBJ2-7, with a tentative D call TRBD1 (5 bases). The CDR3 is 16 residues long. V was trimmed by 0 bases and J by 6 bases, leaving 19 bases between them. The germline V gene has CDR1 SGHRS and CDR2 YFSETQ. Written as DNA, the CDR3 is TGCGCCAGCAGCTTGGAGTCGCTGGGCAGGGTCGGCGAGCAGTACTTC. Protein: CASSLESLGRVGEQYF.

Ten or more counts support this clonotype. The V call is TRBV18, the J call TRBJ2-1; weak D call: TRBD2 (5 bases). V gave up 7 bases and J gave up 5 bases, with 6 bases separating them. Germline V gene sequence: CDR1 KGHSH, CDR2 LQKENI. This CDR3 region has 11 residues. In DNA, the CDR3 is TGTGCCAGCTACGGGGACAATGAGCAGTTCTTC. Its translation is CASYGDNEQFF. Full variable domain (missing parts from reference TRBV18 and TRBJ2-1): NAGVMQNPRHLVRRRGQEARLRCSPMKGHSHVYWYRQLPEEGLKFMVYLQKENIIDESGMPKERFSAEFPKEGPSILRIQQVVRGDSAAYFCASYGDNEQFFGPGTRLTVL.

The CDR3 sequence is CASSLVETSMNEQFF. The CDR3 bases are TGTGCCAGCAGCTTAGTTGAGACTAGCATGAATGAGCAGTTCTTC. The J gene is TRBJ2-1, the V gene TRBV7-9; 7 bases are a match to TRBD2. This CDR3 comprises 15 residues. V trimming: 1 base; J trimming: 7 bases; junction bases outside the gene matches: 7. Per the germline V gene, CDR1 is SEHNR and CDR2 is FQNEAQ (reference sequence).

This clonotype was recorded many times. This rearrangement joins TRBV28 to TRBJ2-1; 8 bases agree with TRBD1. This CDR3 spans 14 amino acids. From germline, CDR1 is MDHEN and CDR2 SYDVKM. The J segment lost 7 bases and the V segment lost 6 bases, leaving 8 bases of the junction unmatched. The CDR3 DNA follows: TGTGCCAGCAGCTCAGGGGGCAGTCGGAATGAGCAGTTCTTC. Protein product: CASSSGGSRNEQFF. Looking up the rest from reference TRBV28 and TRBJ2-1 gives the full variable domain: DVKVTQSSRYLVKRTGEKVFLECVQDMDHENMFWYRQDPGLGLRLIYFSYDVKMKEKGDIPEGYSVSREKKERFSLILESASTNQTSMYLCASSSGGSRNEQFFGPGTRLTVL.

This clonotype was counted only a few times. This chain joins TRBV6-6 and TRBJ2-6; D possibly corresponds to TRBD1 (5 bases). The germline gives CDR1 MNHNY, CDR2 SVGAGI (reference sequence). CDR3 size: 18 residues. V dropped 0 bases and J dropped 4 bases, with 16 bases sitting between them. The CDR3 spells CASSYSILRVRGANVLTF. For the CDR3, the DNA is TGTGCCAGCAGTTACTCTATACTCAGGGTGAGAGGGGCCAACGTCCTGACTTTC.

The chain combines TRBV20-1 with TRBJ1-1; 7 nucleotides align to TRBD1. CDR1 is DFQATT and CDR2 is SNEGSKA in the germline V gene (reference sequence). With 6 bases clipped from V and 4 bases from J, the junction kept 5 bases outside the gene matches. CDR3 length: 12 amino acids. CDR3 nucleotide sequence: TGCAGTGCCAACAGGGGTGGCACTGAAGCTTTCTTT. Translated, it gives CSANRGGTEAFF.

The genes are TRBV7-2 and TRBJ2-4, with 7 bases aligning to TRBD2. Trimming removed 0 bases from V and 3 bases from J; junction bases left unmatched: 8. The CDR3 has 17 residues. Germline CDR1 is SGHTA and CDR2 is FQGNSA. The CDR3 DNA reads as TGTGCCAGCAGCTTAGCGGTGCGGGGGAGTATCAAAAACATTCAGTACTTC. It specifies CASSLAVRGSIKNIQYF.

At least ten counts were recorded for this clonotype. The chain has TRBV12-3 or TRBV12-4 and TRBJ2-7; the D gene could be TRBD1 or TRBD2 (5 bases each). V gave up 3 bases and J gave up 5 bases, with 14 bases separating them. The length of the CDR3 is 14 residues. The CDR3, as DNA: TGTGCCAGCAGTTTTATGGGGGTGGTGGACGAGCAGTACTTC. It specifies CASSFMGVVDEQYF.

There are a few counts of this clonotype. Here the CDR3 DNA reads TGTGCCACCAGTGGTCCGACTAATGAAAAACTGTTTTTT. Its translation is CATSGPTNEKLFF. This chain connects TRBV24-1 to TRBJ1-4; D is uncertain. V lost 5 bases and J 2 bases, leaving 5 bases between the germline ends. Germline V gene sequence: CDR1 KGHDR, CDR2 SFDVKD. The length of the CDR3 is 13 residues.

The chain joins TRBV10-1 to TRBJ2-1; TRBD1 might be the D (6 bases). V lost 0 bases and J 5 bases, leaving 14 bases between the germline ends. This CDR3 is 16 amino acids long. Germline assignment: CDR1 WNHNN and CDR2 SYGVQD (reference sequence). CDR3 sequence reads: CASSESPGRGDNEQFF. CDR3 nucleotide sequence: TGCGCCAGCAGTGAGTCACCGGGCAGGGGCGACAATGAGCAGTTCTTC.

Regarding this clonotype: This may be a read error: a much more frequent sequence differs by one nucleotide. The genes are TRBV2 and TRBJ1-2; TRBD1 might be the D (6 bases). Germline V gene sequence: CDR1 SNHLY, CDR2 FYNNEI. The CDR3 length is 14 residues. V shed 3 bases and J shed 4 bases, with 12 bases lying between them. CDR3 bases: TGTGCCAGCAGTGATCCGGGACACCTCTATGGCTACACCTTC. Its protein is CASSDPGHLYGYTF.

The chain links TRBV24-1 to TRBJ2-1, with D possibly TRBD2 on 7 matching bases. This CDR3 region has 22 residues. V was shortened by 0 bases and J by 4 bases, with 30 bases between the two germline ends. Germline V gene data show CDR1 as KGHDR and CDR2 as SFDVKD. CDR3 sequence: CATSDLNPISKQGGPRYNEQFF. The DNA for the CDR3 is TGTGCCACCAGTGATTTGAATCCAATAAGTAAACAGGGAGGGCCGAGATACAATGAGCAGTTCTTC.

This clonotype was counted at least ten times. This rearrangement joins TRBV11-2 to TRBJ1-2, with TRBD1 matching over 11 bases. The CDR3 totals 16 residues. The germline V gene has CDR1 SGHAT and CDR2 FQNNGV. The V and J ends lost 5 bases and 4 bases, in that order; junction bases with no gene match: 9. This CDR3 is CASSQDRGHISYGYTF. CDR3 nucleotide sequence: TGTGCCAGCAGCCAGGACAGGGGGCATATTAGCTATGGCTACACCTTC.

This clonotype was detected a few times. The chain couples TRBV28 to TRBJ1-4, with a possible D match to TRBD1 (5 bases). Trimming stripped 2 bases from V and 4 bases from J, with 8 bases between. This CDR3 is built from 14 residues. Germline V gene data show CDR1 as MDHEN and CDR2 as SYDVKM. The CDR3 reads CASSLGAVNEKLFF. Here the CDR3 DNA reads TGTGCCAGCAGTTTAGGGGCAGTTAATGAAAAACTGTTTTTT. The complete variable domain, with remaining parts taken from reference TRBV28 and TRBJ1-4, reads DVKVTQSSRYLVKRTGEKVFLECVQDMDHENMFWYRQDPGLGLRLIYFSYDVKMKEKGDIPEGYSVSREKKERFSLILESASTNQTSMYLCASSLGAVNEKLFFGSGTQLSVL.

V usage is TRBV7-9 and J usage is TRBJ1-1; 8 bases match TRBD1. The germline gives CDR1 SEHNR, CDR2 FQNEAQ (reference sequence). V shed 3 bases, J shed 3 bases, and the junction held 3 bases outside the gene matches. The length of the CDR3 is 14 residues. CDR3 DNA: TGTGCCAGCAGCTTGATGACAGGGGACACTGAAGCTTTCTTT. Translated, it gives CASSLMTGDTEAFF.

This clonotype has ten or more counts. CDR3 in amino acids: CASSTSLPTRGYEQYF. CDR3 sequence (DNA): TGTGCCAGCAGTACCTCCTTGCCTACCAGGGGCTACGAGCAGTACTTC. The chain recombines TRBV12-3 or TRBV12-4 with TRBJ2-7; D is possibly TRBD1 (6 bases). V was trimmed by 5 bases and J by 3 bases, leaving 20 bases between them. The CDR3 is made up of 16 amino acids.

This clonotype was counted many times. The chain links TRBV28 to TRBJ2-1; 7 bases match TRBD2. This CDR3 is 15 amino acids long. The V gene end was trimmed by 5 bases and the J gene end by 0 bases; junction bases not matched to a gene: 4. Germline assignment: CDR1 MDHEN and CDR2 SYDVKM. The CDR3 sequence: CASSGGGGSYNEQFF. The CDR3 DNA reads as TGTGCCAGCAGTGGGGGGGGGGGCTCCTACAATGAGCAGTTCTTC.

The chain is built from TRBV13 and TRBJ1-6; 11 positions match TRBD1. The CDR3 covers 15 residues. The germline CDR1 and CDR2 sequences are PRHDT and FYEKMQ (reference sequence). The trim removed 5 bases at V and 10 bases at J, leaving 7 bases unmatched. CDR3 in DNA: TGTGCCAGCAGCGCATCCGGGACAGGGGGATCACCCCTCCACTTT. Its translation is CASSASGTGGSPLHF. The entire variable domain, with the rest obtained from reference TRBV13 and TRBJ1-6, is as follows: AAGVIQSPRHLIKEKRETATLKCYPIPRHDTVYWYQQGPGQDPQFLISFYEKMQSDKGSIPDRFSAQQFSDYHSELNMSSLELGDSALYFCASSASGTGGSPLHFGNGTRLTVT.

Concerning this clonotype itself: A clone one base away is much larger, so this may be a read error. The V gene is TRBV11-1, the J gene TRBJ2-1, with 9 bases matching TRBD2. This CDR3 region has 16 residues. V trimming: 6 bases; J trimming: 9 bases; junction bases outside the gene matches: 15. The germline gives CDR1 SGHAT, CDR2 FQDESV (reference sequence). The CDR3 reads CASSFLGASGTPEQFF. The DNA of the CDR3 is TGTGCCAGCAGTTTCCTTGGGGCTAGCGGGACCCCTGAGCAGTTCTTC.

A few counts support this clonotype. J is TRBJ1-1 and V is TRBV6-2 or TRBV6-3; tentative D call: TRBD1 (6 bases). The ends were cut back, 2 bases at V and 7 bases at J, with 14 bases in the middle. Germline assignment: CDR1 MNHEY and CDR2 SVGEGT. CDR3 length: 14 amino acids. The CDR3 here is CASSYGDRPIEAFF. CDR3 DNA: TGTGCCAGCAGTTACGGAGACAGGCCGATTGAAGCTTTCTTT.

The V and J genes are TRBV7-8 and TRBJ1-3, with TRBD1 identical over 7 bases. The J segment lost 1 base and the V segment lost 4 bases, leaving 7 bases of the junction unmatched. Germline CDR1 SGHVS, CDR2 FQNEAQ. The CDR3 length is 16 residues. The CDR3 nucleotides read TGTGCCAGCAGCTCGAGAACAGGGGTTTCTGGAAACACCATATATTTT. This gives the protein CASSSRTGVSGNTIYF.

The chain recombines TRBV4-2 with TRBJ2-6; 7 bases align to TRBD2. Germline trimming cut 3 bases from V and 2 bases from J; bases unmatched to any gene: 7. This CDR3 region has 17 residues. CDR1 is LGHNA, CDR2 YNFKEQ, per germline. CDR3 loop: CASSQSGESPGANVLTF. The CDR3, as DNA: TGTGCCAGCAGCCAGAGCGGGGAATCACCTGGGGCCAACGTCCTGACTTTC.

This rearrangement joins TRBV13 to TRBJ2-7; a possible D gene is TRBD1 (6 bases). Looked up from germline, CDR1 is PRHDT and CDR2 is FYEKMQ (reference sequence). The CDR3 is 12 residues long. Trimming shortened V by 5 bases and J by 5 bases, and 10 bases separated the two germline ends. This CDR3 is CASSTQGNEQYF. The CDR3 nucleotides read TGTGCCAGCAGCACTCAGGGGAACGAGCAGTACTTC.

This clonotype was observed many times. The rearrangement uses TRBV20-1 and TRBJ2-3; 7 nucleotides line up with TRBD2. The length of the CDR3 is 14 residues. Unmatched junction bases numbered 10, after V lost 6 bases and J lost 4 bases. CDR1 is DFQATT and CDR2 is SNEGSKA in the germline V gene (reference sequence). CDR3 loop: CSAIGTTKADTQYF. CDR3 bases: TGCAGTGCAATCGGGACTACCAAGGCAGATACGCAGTATTTT.

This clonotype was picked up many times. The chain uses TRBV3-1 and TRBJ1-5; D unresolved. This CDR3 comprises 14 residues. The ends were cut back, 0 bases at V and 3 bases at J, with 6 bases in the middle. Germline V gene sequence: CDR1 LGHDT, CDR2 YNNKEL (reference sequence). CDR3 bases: TGTGCCAGCAGCCAAGAGGTGGACAATCAGCCCCAGCATTTT. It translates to CASSQEVDNQPQHF. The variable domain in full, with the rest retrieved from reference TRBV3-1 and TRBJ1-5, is DTAVSQTPKYLVTQMGNDKSIKCEQNLGHDTMYWYKQDSKKFLKIMFSYNNKELIINETVPNRFSPKSPDKAHLNLHINSLELGDSAVYFCASSQEVDNQPQHFGDGTRLSIL.